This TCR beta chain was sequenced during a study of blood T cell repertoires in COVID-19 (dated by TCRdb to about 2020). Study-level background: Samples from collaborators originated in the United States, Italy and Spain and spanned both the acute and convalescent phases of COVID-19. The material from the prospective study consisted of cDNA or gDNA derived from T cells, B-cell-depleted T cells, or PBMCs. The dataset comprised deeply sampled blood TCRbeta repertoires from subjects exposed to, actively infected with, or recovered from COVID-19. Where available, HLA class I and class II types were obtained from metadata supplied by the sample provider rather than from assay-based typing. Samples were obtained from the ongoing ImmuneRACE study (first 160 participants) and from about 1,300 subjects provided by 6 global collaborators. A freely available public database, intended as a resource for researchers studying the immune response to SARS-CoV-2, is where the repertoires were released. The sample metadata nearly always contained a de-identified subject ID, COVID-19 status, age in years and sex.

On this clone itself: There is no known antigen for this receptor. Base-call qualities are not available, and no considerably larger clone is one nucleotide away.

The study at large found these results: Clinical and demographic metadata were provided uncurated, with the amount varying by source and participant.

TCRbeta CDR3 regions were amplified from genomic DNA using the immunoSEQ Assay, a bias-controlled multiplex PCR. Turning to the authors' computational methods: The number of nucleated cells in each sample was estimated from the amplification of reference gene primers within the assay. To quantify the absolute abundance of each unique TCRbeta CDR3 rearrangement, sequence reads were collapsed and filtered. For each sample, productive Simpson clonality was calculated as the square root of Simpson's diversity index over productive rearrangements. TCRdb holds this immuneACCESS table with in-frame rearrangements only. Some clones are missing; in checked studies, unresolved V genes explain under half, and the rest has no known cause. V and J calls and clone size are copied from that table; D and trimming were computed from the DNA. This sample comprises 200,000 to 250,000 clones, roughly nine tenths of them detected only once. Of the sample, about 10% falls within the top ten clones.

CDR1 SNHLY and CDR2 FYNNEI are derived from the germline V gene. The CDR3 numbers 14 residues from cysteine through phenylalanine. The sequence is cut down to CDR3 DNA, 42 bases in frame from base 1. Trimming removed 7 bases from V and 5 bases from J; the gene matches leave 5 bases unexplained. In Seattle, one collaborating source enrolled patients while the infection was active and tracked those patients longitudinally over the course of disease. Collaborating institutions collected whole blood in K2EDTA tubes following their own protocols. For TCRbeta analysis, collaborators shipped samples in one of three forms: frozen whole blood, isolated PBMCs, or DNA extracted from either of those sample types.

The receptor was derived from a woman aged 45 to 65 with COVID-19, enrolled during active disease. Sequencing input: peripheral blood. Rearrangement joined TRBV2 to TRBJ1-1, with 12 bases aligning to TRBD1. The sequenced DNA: TGTGCCAGCAATGGGGACAGGGGGCTTACTGAAGCTTTCTTT. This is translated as CASNGDRGLTEAFF.